Listed here are 29 T cell receptor beta chains from one sample, sequenced in a study of cytomegalovirus exposure and HLA in healthy donors. Primers: 60 Vbeta forward and 13 Jbeta reverse. Some clones are missing from TCRdb's copy, which holds only in-frame ones; the method was immunoSEQ multiplex PCR. The data hold under 150,000 clones, with 79% observed a single time. Sequenced sample: PBMCs. The receptors here all came from a man aged 25-45 years in good health and CMV-seropositive.

The chain joins TRBV5-1 to TRBJ2-7, with TRBD2 matching over 10 bases. CDR1 is SGHRS and CDR2 is YFSETQ in the germline V gene. CDR3 length: 15 residues. The junction had 10 bases not matched to a gene; V was cut back by 4 bases and J by 6 bases. The DNA of the CDR3 is TGCGCCAGCAGCGCTGGACTAGCGGTTATCTCCGAGCAGTACTTC. Translated, it gives CASSAGLAVISEQYF.

V usage is TRBV2 and J usage is TRBJ1-2; D ambiguous. The CDR3 has 15 residues. Per the germline V gene, CDR1 is SNHLY and CDR2 is FYNNEI. V was cut by 6 bases and J by 10 bases, with 24 bases left in between. CDR3 nucleotide sequence: TGTGCCAGCAGAGACTCATTGGGGAGCGCCCCCTCCTACACCTTC. Translation: CASRDSLGSAPSYTF.

This clone was seen once. The V and J genes are TRBV28 and TRBJ2-7, with a weak D call TRBD2 (5 bases). The germline V and J ends were trimmed by 6 bases and 3 bases, with 15 bases remaining between them. The CDR3 has 14 amino acids. Germline CDR1 and CDR2: MDHEN and SYDVKM. The CDR3 loop is CASSLAPGGYEQYF. DNA for the CDR3: TGTGCCAGCAGCTTAGCCCCCGGAGGCTACGAGCAGTACTTC.

This clone was counted between two and nine times. The J gene is TRBJ2-1, the V gene TRBV18; tentatively, D is TRBD2 (6 bases). Between the trimmed V and J ends, which lost 3 bases and 0 bases, there was a span of 18 bases. This CDR3 spans 18 amino acids. Per the germline V gene, CDR1 is KGHSH and CDR2 is LQKENI. This CDR3 reads CASSPPSTSRSSYNEQFF. The CDR3 region has the DNA TGTGCCAGCTCACCCCCGAGTACTAGCCGAAGCTCCTACAATGAGCAGTTCTTC.

The chain combines TRBV4-1 with TRBJ1-3, with TRBD1 as a possible D gene (5 bases). Germline V gene data show CDR1 as MGHRA and CDR2 as YSYEKL. CDR3 size: 17 residues. V dropped 4 bases and J dropped 0 bases, with 16 bases sitting between them. The CDR3 protein is CASSRYPGLFSGNTIYF. CDR3 DNA sequence: TGCGCCAGCAGCCGATACCCGGGACTGTTCTCTGGAAACACCATATATTTT.

The rearrangement joins TRBV28 to TRBJ1-5, with D unresolved. V lost 7 bases, J lost 1 base, and 5 bases lay in between. This CDR3 contains 12 residues. Germline V CDR1 and CDR2: MDHEN, SYDVKM. CDR3 nucleotides: TGTGCCAGCATGCGGAGCAATCAGCCCCAGCATTTT. This encodes CASMRSNQPQHF.

This sequence joins TRBV2 and TRBJ1-2; the D gene is possibly TRBD1 (6 bases). Per germline, CDR1 SNHLY and CDR2 FYNNEI. Between the trimmed V and J ends, which lost 8 bases and 2 bases, there was a span of 9 bases. The CDR3 runs to 12 residues. The CDR3 coding sequence is TGTGCCAGCGATGGACAGAACTATGGCTACACCTTC. Translated: CASDGQNYGYTF.

V gene TRBV7-2 combines with J gene TRBJ1-3; TRBD1 is a possible D gene (5 bases). CDR3 length: 14 residues. V dropped 4 bases and J dropped 4 bases, with 11 bases sitting between them. Germline-derived CDR1 and CDR2 are SGHTA and FQGNSA. The CDR3 DNA is TGTGCCAGCAGCTCACGGACAAACGGAAACACCATATATTTT. This translates into CASSSRTNGNTIYF.

The table lists this clone with a count of one. The chain couples TRBV6-5 to TRBJ2-7, with TRBD1 identical over 8 bases. The CDR3 contains 13 residues. V dropped 9 bases and J dropped 5; count of bases not matched to a gene: 9. Germline-derived CDR1 and CDR2 are MNHEY and SVGAGI. This chain's CDR3 is CASRQDRVHEQYF. In DNA, the CDR3 is TGTGCCAGTCGACAGGACAGGGTCCACGAGCAGTACTTC.

Details on this clone: Other DNA sequences in this specimen translate into the identical CDR3. The gene calls are TRBV10-3 and TRBJ2-5, with no clear D. Looked up from germline, CDR1 is ENHRY and CDR2 is SYGVKD. The CDR3 sequence is 14 residues long. V was pared by 0 bases and J by 5 bases, with 10 bases between. The CDR3 is CAISESTRRETQYF. CDR3 DNA sequence: TGTGCCATCAGTGAGTCGACCAGGCGCGAGACCCAGTACTTC.

Only one count was recorded for this clone. The junction does not match germline at one end; this may be a read error. The rearrangement links TRBV5-1 to TRBJ2-4, with 10 nucleotides matching TRBD1. This CDR3 contains 14 residues. Germline values: CDR1 SGHRS, CDR2 YFSETQ. This CDR3 is CASSWTGQGNSQYF. The CDR3 DNA is TGCGCCAGCAGCTGGACGGGACAGGGGAACAGTCAGTACTTC.

The J gene is TRBJ1-4, the V gene TRBV4-3, with D maybe TRBD1 (5 bases). Germline CDR1 LGHNA, CDR2 YSLEER. The CDR3 is made up of 16 amino acids. V was shortened by 0 bases and J by 10 bases, with 18 bases between the two germline ends. Here the CDR3 reads CASSQDIGRDAAKLFF. CDR3 nucleotide sequence: TGCGCCAGCAGCCAAGATATTGGCAGGGATGCGGCAAAACTGTTTTTT.

The gene calls are TRBV5-1 and TRBJ2-7; TRBD2 matches 10 bases. The CDR3 has 15 amino acids. V lost 5 bases to trimming and J lost 5 bases; unmatched junction nucleotides: 10. CDR1 is SGHRS, CDR2 YFSETQ, per germline. This chain's CDR3 is CASRGLAGGLNEQYF. In DNA, the CDR3 is TGCGCCAGCAGGGGTTTAGCGGGGGGATTGAACGAGCAGTACTTC.

This sequence joins TRBV6-1 and TRBJ1-4, with D hard to call. The V gene lost 6 bases and the J gene lost 8 bases, with 19 bases spanning the gap. There are 15 residues in the CDR3. The germline V gene has CDR1 MNHNS and CDR2 SASEGT. CDR3 region: CASRGPSRLQEKLFF. The CDR3 bases are TGTGCCAGCAGAGGTCCTTCGCGACTACAAGAAAAACTGTTTTTT.

This chain joins TRBV11-2 and TRBJ2-2; 9 nucleotides agree with TRBD2. The germline V gene encodes CDR1 SGHAT and CDR2 FQNNGV. Trimming took 3 bases from V and 4 from J; bases not matched to a gene: 9. This CDR3 is built from 17 residues. The CDR3 loop reads CASSFRVAGAFTGELFF. For the CDR3, the DNA is TGTGCCAGCAGCTTCCGGGTAGCGGGGGCTTTCACCGGGGAGCTGTTTTTT.

The rearrangement links TRBV4-3 to TRBJ2-7, with no clear D. Germline CDR1 reads LGHNA; CDR2 reads YSLEER. This CDR3 contains 13 residues. The ends were cut back, 0 bases at V and 6 bases at J, with 9 bases in the middle. CDR3 amino acids: CASSQEPGSEQYF. CDR3 in DNA: TGCGCCAGCAGCCAAGAACCTGGTAGCGAGCAGTACTTC.

CDR3 sequence reads: CATGQGLYTEAFF. CDR3 nucleotide sequence: TGTGCCACCGGACAGGGGTTGTACACTGAAGCTTTCTTT. The chain couples TRBV2 to TRBJ1-1, with 9 bases that match TRBD1. There are 13 residues in the CDR3. V shed 10 bases and J 3 bases; nucleotides not matched to a gene: 6. Germline CDR1 reads SNHLY; CDR2 reads FYNNEI.

This clone was seen just once. V is TRBV5-1 and J is TRBJ1-2, with 10 bases matching TRBD1. The V gene's germline CDR1 is SGHRS and CDR2 YFSETQ. There are 17 residues in the CDR3. V dropped 2 bases and J dropped 0; count of bases not matched to a gene: 7. The CDR3 region is CASSLGDRGRANYGYTF. Here the CDR3 DNA reads TGCGCCAGCAGCTTAGGGGACAGGGGTCGAGCTAACTATGGCTACACCTTC.

CDR3 sequence: CASSIDLRLTGPGNTIYF. CDR3 nucleotides: TGTGCCAGTAGTATAGACCTTCGATTGACAGGGCCAGGAAACACCATATATTTT. V gene TRBV19 combines with J gene TRBJ1-3; 7 bases map to TRBD1. Germline CDR1 and CDR2: LNHDA and SQIVND (reference sequence). CDR3 length: 18 amino acids. After removal of 0 bases from V and 4 bases from J, the junction contained 12 bases not matched to a gene.

V gene TRBV11-2 combines with J gene TRBJ2-3, with 10 bases identical to TRBD2. CDR1 SGHAT and CDR2 FQNNGV come from the germline V gene. The CDR3 extends over 19 amino acids. Trimming removed 4 bases from V and 4 bases from J; junction bases left unmatched: 17. CDR3 loop: CASSSEPSGRALGSDTQYF. Written as DNA, the CDR3 is TGTGCCAGCAGCTCTGAACCCAGCGGGAGGGCCTTGGGGTCAGATACGCAGTATTTT.

The rearrangement joins TRBV30 to TRBJ2-2; a possible D gene is TRBD1 (6 bases). The CDR3 has 12 amino acids. Germline V gene data show CDR1 as GTSNPN and CDR2 as SVGIG (reference sequence). Trimming removed 4 bases from V and 6 bases from J, with 9 bases in between. This CDR3 reads CAWTGVAGELFF. As DNA, the CDR3 is TGTGCCTGGACAGGGGTTGCCGGGGAGCTGTTTTTT.

The gene calls are TRBV19 and TRBJ1-6; 8 bases line up with TRBD1. Germline CDR1 reads LNHDA; CDR2 reads SQIVND (reference sequence). With 4 bases clipped from V and 9 bases from J, the junction kept 8 bases outside the gene matches. This CDR3 contains 15 residues. The CDR3 sequence is CASSTAGTGFSPLHF. CDR3 coding DNA: TGTGCCAGTAGTACCGCCGGGACAGGATTTTCACCCCTCCACTTT. The entire variable domain, with the rest obtained from reference TRBV19 and TRBJ1-6, is as follows: DGGITQSPKYLFRKEGQNVTLSCEQNLNHDAMYWYRQDPGQGLRLIYYSQIVNDFQKGDIAEGYSVSREKKESFPLTVTSAQKNPTAFYLCASSTAGTGFSPLHFGNGTRLTVT.

The chain couples TRBV19 to TRBJ1-2; TRBD1 matches at 7 bases. Germline assignment: CDR1 LNHDA and CDR2 SQIVND (reference sequence). Losses at the gene ends were 6 bases for V and 8 bases for J; bases not matched to a gene: 15. CDR3 length: 15 residues. CDR3 loop: CASRKPGQLLEGYTF. CDR3 sequence (DNA): TGTGCCAGTAGAAAACCGGGACAGCTTTTGGAGGGCTACACCTTC.

This clone was recorded a few times. The chain links TRBV28 to TRBJ2-1; TRBD2 agrees at 13 bases. The CDR3 length is 15 residues. V was pared by 4 bases and J by 5 bases, with 2 bases of the junction left unmatched. Germline CDR1 and CDR2: MDHEN and SYDVKM. The CDR3 region is CASSYGLAGDNEQFF. CDR3 DNA: TGTGCCAGCAGTTACGGACTAGCGGGGGACAATGAGCAGTTCTTC.

The CDR3 loop reads CASSPGLAGSYEQYF. In DNA form, the CDR3 reads TGCGCCAGCAGCCCTGGACTAGCGGGAAGCTACGAGCAGTACTTC. This chain uses TRBV5-1 with TRBJ2-7, with 12 bases lining up with TRBD2. The J segment lost 3 bases and the V segment lost 4 bases, leaving 5 bases of the junction unmatched. Germline values: CDR1 SGHRS, CDR2 YFSETQ. The CDR3 sequence is 15 residues long. Full variable domain (rest looked up from reference TRBV5-1 and TRBJ2-7): KAGVTQTPRYLIKTRGQQVTLSCSPISGHRSVSWYQQTPGQGLQFLFEYFSETQRNKGNFPGRFSGRQFSNSRSEMNVSTLELGDSALYLCASSPGLAGSYEQYFGPGTRLTVT.

V and J are TRBV11-2 and TRBJ2-5; D remains ambiguous. From germline, CDR1 is SGHAT and CDR2 FQNNGV. The CDR3 length is 14 residues. The V end was cut by 3 bases, the J end by 4 bases, with 12 bases between. CDR3 residues: CASSLRRTGETQYF. The CDR3, as DNA: TGTGCCAGCAGCTTGAGGCGTACCGGAGAGACCCAGTACTTC.

The chain uses TRBV27 and TRBJ2-5; 11 nucleotides agree with TRBD2. CDR3 length: 15 residues. The V segment lost 6 bases and the J segment 5 bases; nucleotides outside the gene matches: 8. Germline CDR1 reads MNHEY; CDR2 reads SMNVEV (reference sequence). The CDR3 reads CASRKLAGAGETQYF. For the CDR3, the DNA is TGTGCCAGCAGGAAACTAGCGGGAGCAGGCGAGACCCAGTACTTC.

This clone was seen a single time. The chain is built from TRBV7-2 and TRBJ2-7, with 7 bases matching TRBD1. J gave up 6 bases and V 1 base, and 3 bases lay outside the gene matches. The CDR3 contains 13 residues. Germline V lookup: CDR1 SGHTA, CDR2 FQGNSA. This chain's CDR3 is CASSLDRGTEQYF. DNA of the CDR3: TGTGCCAGCAGCTTAGACAGGGGAACCGAGCAGTACTTC.

The V gene is TRBV9, the J gene TRBJ2-7; 12 positions match TRBD2. Germline V gene data show CDR1 as SGDLS and CDR2 as YYNGEE. The CDR3 is 19 amino acids. J gave up 7 bases and V 0 bases, and 17 bases lay outside the gene matches. CDR3 DNA: TGTGCCAGCAGCGTAGGGGCTAGCGGGGGGGCTGGGGTTCTAGTGGAGCAGTACTTC. Its translation: CASSVGASGGAGVLVEQYF.